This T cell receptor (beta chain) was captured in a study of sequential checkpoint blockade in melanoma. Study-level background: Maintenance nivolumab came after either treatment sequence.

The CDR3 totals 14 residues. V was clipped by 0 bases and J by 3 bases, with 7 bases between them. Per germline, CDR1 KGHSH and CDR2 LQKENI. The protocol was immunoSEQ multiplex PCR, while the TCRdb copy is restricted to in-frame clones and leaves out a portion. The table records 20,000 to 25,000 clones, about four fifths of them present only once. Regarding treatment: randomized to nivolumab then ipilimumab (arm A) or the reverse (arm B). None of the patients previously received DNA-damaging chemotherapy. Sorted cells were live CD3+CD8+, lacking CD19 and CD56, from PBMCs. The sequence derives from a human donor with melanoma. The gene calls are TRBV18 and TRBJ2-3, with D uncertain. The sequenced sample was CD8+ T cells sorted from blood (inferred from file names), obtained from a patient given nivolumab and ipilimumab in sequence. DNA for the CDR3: TGTGCCAGCTCACCACCAATGAGGACAGATACGCAGTATTTT. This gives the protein CASSPPMRTDTQYF.